These 24 T cell receptor beta chains came from one sample sequenced in a study of T cells after yellow fever vaccination. Each CDR3 protein is one row after TCRdb ran MiXCR on the 5' RACE reads. Of a few hundred thousand distinct CDR3 sequences in the sample, about 17% are singletons; the top ten hold around a sixth. The source was PBMCs, collected roughly 5 days after the first yellow fever vaccination. These receptors were obtained from a man between 18 and 29 years old who received the YFV17D yellow fever vaccine.

This sequence joins TRBV7-2 and TRBJ2-5, with D perhaps TRBD2 (6 bases). Germline V gene data show CDR1 as SGHTA and CDR2 as FQGNSA. The CDR3 extends over 15 amino acids. Trimming shortened V by 3 bases and J by 2 bases, and 13 bases separated the two germline ends. The CDR3 protein is CASSFNGGPQETQYF. In DNA, the CDR3 is TGTGCCAGCAGCTTTAACGGGGGTCCTCAAGAGACCCAGTACTTC.

This clonotype has more than one count but fewer than ten. This CDR3 reads CASSLEGAQKGEAFF. CDR3 bases: TGCGCCAGCAGCTTGGAGGGGGCGCAAAAAGGTGAAGCTTTCTTT. The V and J genes are TRBV5-1 and TRBJ1-1; 7 bases map to TRBD1. The CDR3 loop spans 15 amino acids. Germline trimming cut 0 bases from V and 7 bases from J; bases unmatched to any gene: 9. The V gene's germline CDR1 is SGHRS and CDR2 YFSETQ.

This clonotype has just a few counts. This chain's CDR3 is CASSIVAGQETQYF. DNA of the CDR3: TGTGCCAGTAGTATAGTAGCGGGTCAAGAGACCCAGTACTTC. The chain couples TRBV19 to TRBJ2-5; 7 nucleotides agree with TRBD2. The CDR3 consists of 14 residues. Trimming at V came to 1 base and at J to 2 bases, leaving 1 base not matched to a gene. Germline assignment: CDR1 LNHDA and CDR2 SQIVND (reference sequence).

V gene TRBV7-2 combines with J gene TRBJ2-2, with D perhaps TRBD1 or TRBD2 (5 bases each). The length of the CDR3 is 13 residues. Germline V lookup: CDR1 SGHTA, CDR2 FQGNSA. Trimming pared 4 bases from V and 6 bases from J, leaving 9 bases between. The CDR3 DNA sequence: TGTGCCAGCAGCTCTGGGACGCCCGGGGAGCTGTTTTTT. Protein sequence: CASSSGTPGELFF.

This clonotype has just one count. The chain links TRBV7-9 to TRBJ2-2; D gene unclear. This CDR3 contains 14 residues. V was cut by 3 bases and J by 6 bases, with 11 bases left in between. Germline V CDR1 and CDR2: SEHNR, FQNEAQ (reference sequence). The CDR3 loop reads CASSFYDSAGELFF. The CDR3 DNA follows: TGTGCCAGCAGCTTCTACGACTCCGCCGGGGAGCTGTTTTTT.

Only a few counts were recorded for this clonotype. The chain links TRBV20-1 to TRBJ1-1; no clear D. V lost 4 bases, J lost 6 bases, and 12 bases lay in between. The CDR3 is made up of 12 amino acids. From germline, CDR1 is DFQATT and CDR2 SNEGSKA (reference sequence). In nucleotides, the CDR3 is TGCAGTGCTATCCCCAGGTTTGCTGAAGCTTTCTTT. This sequence encodes CSAIPRFAEAFF.

This clonotype was found a few times. V is TRBV9 and J is TRBJ1-1, with a weak D call TRBD1 (6 bases). Trimming shortened V by 0 bases and J by 6 bases, and 9 bases separated the two germline ends. CDR1 and CDR2 (germline): SGDLS, YYNGEE. CDR3 length: 13 residues. The CDR3 spells CASSVVDSSEAFF. In DNA, the CDR3 is TGTGCCAGCAGCGTAGTGGACAGCTCTGAAGCTTTCTTT. Filled out from reference TRBV9 and TRBJ1-1, the complete variable domain reads DSGVTQTPKHLITATGQRVTLRCSPRSGDLSVYWYQQSLDQGLQFLIQYYNGEERAKGNILERFSAQQFPDLHSELNLSSLELGDSALYFCASSVVDSSEAFFGQGTRLTVV.

This clonotype was counted ten times or more. The junction and the germline gene differ at one end; a read error may be behind it. The chain is built from TRBV5-1 and TRBJ2-5; D not resolved. The CDR3 loop spans 13 amino acids. CDR1 is SGHRS and CDR2 is YFSETQ in the germline V gene. The DNA of the CDR3 is TGTGCCAGCAGCTTAGGTTCCCAAGAGACCCAGTACTTC. It codes for CASSLGSQETQYF.

This clonotype occurred a few times. The genes are TRBV5-1 and TRBJ1-4; D is uncertain. Trimming stripped 0 bases from V and 4 bases from J, with 10 bases between. Germline values: CDR1 SGHRS, CDR2 YFSETQ. CDR3 size: 15 residues. CDR3 DNA sequence: TGCGCCAGCAGCTTGGGTGTCACCGATAATGAAAAACTGTTTTTT. Translated, it gives CASSLGVTDNEKLFF.

This clonotype turned up a few times. The chain couples TRBV11-2 to TRBJ2-5, with 12 bases identical to TRBD2. Germline V lookup: CDR1 SGHAT, CDR2 FQNNGV. The CDR3 has 16 residues. Germline trimming cut 6 bases from V and 5 bases from J; bases unmatched to any gene: 10. The CDR3 loop is CASSPLAGGPEETQYF. CDR3 coding DNA: TGTGCCAGCAGTCCGCTAGCGGGGGGGCCTGAGGAGACCCAGTACTTC.

The chain combines TRBV7-3 with TRBJ2-1, with 14 bases aligning to TRBD2. The CDR3 runs to 15 residues. Germline V lookup: CDR1 SGHTA, CDR2 FQGTGA. V gave up 5 bases and J gave up 5 bases; unmatched junction bases: 2. CDR3 coding DNA: TGTGCCAGCAGCGCGGGACTAGCGGGGGACAATGAGCAGTTCTTC. It yields the protein CASSAGLAGDNEQFF.

This clonotype was detected a few times. The chain links TRBV4-1 to TRBJ2-1, with 9 nucleotides matching TRBD2. This CDR3 has 17 residues. After removal of 2 bases from V and 6 bases from J, the junction contained 11 bases not matched to a gene. Germline CDR1 MGHRA, CDR2 YSYEKL. The DNA of the CDR3 is TGCGCCAGCAGCCAACCACTCGGGCGGGGGGGCTCCAATGAGCAGTTCTTC. This sequence encodes CASSQPLGRGGSNEQFF.

This clonotype was counted at least ten times. The chain recombines TRBV9 with TRBJ1-4; 11 bases are shared with TRBD1. The CDR3 contains 16 residues. V shed 7 bases, J shed 3 bases, and the junction held 8 bases outside the gene matches. Germline V CDR1 and CDR2: SGDLS, YYNGEE. CDR3 residues: CASARTGGLANEKLFF. CDR3 in DNA: TGTGCCAGCGCCCGGACAGGGGGCTTGGCTAATGAAAAACTGTTTTTT.

There are a few counts of this clonotype. The V and J genes are TRBV6-2 or TRBV6-3 and TRBJ2-3; D is uncertain. This CDR3 is built from 14 residues. Germline V gives CDR1 MNHEY, CDR2 SVGEGT. V lost 5 bases and J lost 4, with 13 bases in between. The CDR3 sequence is CASSDRLLSDTQYF. The CDR3 DNA follows: TGTGCCAGCAGTGACCGACTCTTATCAGATACGCAGTATTTT.

In this sample, this clonotype turned up a few times. J is TRBJ2-3 and V is TRBV29-1; D is perhaps TRBD1 (6 bases). CDR1 is SQVTM, CDR2 ANQGSEA, per germline. V gave up 0 bases and J gave up 4 bases, with 8 bases separating them. The CDR3 is 13 residues long. The CDR3 is CSVEDQGSDTQYF. In nucleotides, the CDR3 is TGCAGCGTTGAAGATCAGGGGTCAGATACGCAGTATTTT.

This clonotype was counted between two and nine times. The chain employs TRBV11-2 and TRBJ2-3; perhaps TRBD1 as D (6 bases). V dropped 3 bases and J dropped 3 bases, with 10 bases sitting between them. CDR3 size: 14 residues. Germline V gene lookup returns CDR1 SGHAT and CDR2 FQNNGV. The CDR3 spells CASSFRGFTDTQYF. CDR3 DNA sequence: TGTGCCAGCAGCTTCAGGGGTTTTACAGATACGCAGTATTTT.

J is TRBJ1-2 and V is TRBV29-1; maybe TRBD1 (5 bases). This CDR3 contains 14 residues. Germline CDR1 reads SQVTM; CDR2 reads ANQGSEA. The V end lost 4 bases, the J end lost 4 bases, and 16 bases lay between the germline ends. In nucleotides, the CDR3 is TGCAGCGTTGGAGAAGACGACAGTGTCTATGGCTACACCTTC. Protein sequence: CSVGEDDSVYGYTF.

At least ten counts were recorded for this clonotype. The V gene is TRBV20-1, the J gene TRBJ1-3; D unclear. The length of the CDR3 is 12 residues. Trimming removed 7 bases from V and 3 bases from J, with 10 bases in between. The germline CDR1 and CDR2 sequences are DFQATT and SNEGSKA (reference sequence). CDR3 DNA sequence: TGCAGTGGAACAGAACGTGGAAACACCATATATTTT. It encodes CSGTERGNTIYF.

V is TRBV6-2 or TRBV6-3 and J is TRBJ2-7; 9 positions agree with TRBD2. V trimming: 0 bases; J trimming: 3 bases; junction bases outside the gene matches: 6. CDR3 length: 16 residues. Germline-derived CDR1 and CDR2 are MNHEY and SVGEGT. The CDR3 sequence is CASSYSSGGRVYEQYV. The CDR3 nucleotides are TGTGCCAGCAGTTACTCTAGCGGGGGCCGGGTCTACGAGCAGTACGTC.

The rearrangement uses TRBV24-1 and TRBJ2-3; possibly TRBD2 for D (5 bases). The germline V and J ends were trimmed by 5 bases and 4 bases, with 9 bases remaining between them. The length of the CDR3 is 13 residues. Per the germline V gene, CDR1 is KGHDR and CDR2 is SFDVKD. CDR3 sequence: CATSAAGPDTQYF. DNA of the CDR3: TGTGCCACCAGTGCGGCGGGCCCAGATACGCAGTATTTT.

V is TRBV7-2 and J is TRBJ2-1, with 11 positions matching TRBD2. This CDR3 has 18 residues. The germline CDR1 and CDR2 sequences are SGHTA and FQGNSA. With V trimmed by 1 base and J by 7 bases, 12 bases remained unmatched. CDR3 DNA: TGTGCCAGCAGCTTAGTCCCTATAGCGGGGGGGCCCTTAAATGAGCAGTTCTTC. This translates into CASSLVPIAGGPLNEQFF.

This clonotype was counted only a few times. The chain joins TRBV4-1 to TRBJ2-5; possibly TRBD2 for D (5 bases). Germline CDR1 reads MGHRA; CDR2 reads YSYEKL. The ends were cut back, 1 base at V and 5 bases at J, with 14 bases in the middle. The CDR3 is 15 residues long. The CDR3 nucleotides read TGCGCCAGCAGCCAAGGTGGACTCCCGGGGGAGACCCAGTACTTC. It specifies CASSQGGLPGETQYF.

This chain's CDR3 is CASSSSPTSTGNQPQHF. CDR3 in DNA: TGTGCCAGCAGTTCCTCACCCACCTCCACCGGCAATCAGCCCCAGCATTTT. The chain carries TRBV28 and TRBJ1-5; D not resolved. The germline CDR1 and CDR2 sequences are MDHEN and SYDVKM. V dropped 4 bases and J dropped 2 bases, with 18 bases sitting between them. This CDR3 is 17 amino acids long. The full variable domain, its missing parts supplied by reference TRBV28 and TRBJ1-5, is DVKVTQSSRYLVKRTGEKVFLECVQDMDHENMFWYRQDPGLGLRLIYFSYDVKMKEKGDIPEGYSVSREKKERFSLILESASTNQTSMYLCASSSSPTSTGNQPQHFGDGTRLSIL.

This clonotype was seen many times. This chain uses TRBV12-3 or TRBV12-4 with TRBJ2-5; D is unresolved. This CDR3 contains 14 residues. The V end lost 4 bases, the J end lost 2 bases, and 11 bases lay between the germline ends. In DNA form, the CDR3 reads TGTGCCAGCAGTTCCTTGAACAGACAAGAGACCCAGTACTTC. Translating it yields CASSSLNRQETQYF.